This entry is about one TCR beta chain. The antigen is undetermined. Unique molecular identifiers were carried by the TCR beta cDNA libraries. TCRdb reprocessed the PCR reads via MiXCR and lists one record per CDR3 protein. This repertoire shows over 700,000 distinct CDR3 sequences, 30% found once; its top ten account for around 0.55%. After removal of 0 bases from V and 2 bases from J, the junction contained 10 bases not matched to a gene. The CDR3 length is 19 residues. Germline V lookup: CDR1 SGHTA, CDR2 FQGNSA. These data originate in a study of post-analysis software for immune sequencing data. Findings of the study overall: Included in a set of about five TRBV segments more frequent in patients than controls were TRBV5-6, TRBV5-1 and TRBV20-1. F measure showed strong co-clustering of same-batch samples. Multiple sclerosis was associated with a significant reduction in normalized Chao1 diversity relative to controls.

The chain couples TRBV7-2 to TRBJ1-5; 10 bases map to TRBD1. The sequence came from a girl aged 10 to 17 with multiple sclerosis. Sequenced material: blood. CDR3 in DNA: TGTGCCAGCAGCTTAGCGGGGGGGACAGGGGAATGGGGCAATCAGCCCCAGCATTTT. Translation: CASSLAGGTGEWGNQPQHF.